This T cell receptor (beta chain) came from a study of early T cells in non-severe SARS-CoV-2 infection. With 6 bases removed from V and 2 bases from J, the gap between germline ends came to 11 bases. Germline V CDR1 and CDR2: LNHDA, SQIVND (reference sequence). The length of the CDR3 is 14 residues. TCRdb reprocessed the 5' RACE reads via MiXCR and lists one record per CDR3 protein. The data contain about 39,000 distinct CDR3 sequences, 6% to 7.5% of them singletons. The sample holds a few counts of this clonotype. The TCR sequence derives from an adult who was a healthcare worker with PCR-confirmed SARS-CoV-2 infection or an uninfected control (not recorded which). This chain links TRBV19 with TRBJ2-4; no firm D call. The sequencing sample was made of whole blood. As DNA, the CDR3 is TGTGCCAGTAGCAACAGTGTTTCCAAAAACATTCAGTACTTC. It translates to CASSNSVSKNIQYF.